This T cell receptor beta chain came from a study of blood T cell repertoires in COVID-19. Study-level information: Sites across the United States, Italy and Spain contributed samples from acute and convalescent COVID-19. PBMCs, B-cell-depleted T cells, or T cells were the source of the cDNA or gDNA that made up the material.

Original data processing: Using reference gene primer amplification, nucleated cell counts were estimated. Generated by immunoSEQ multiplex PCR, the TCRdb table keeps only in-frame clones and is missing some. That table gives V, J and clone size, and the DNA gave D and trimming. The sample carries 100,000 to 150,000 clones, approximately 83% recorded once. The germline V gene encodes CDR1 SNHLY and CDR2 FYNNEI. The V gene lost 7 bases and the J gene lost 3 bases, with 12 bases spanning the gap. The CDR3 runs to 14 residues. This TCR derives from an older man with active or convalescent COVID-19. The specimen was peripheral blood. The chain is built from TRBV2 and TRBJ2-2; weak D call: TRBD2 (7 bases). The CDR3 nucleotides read TGTGCCAGCACCGGGGGGCGGGACACCGGGGAGCTGTTTTTT. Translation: CASTGGRDTGELFF. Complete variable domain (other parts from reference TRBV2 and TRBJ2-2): EPEVTQTPSHQVTQMGQEVILRCVPISNHLYFYWYRQILGQKVEFLVSFYNNEISEKSEIFDDQFSVERPDGSNFTLKIRSTKLEDSAMYFCASTGGRDTGELFFGEGSRLTVL.